Detailed here is one T cell receptor beta chain. As originally analysed: Scientists estimated how many nucleated cells there were by amplifying reference gene primers. Method: immunoSEQ multiplex PCR; TCRdb's copy keeps in-frame clones and lacks some. From that table come the V and J calls and clone size; the DNA was used to work out D and trimming. The sample carries approximately 90,000 clones, around 87% recorded once. This CDR3 spans 16 amino acids. The V gene's germline CDR1 is SGHNT and CDR2 YYREEE (reference sequence). Trimming took 4 bases from V and 6 from J, leaving 22 bases between them. The source of the sample is a study of blood T cell repertoires in COVID-19. In the study overall: COVID-19 samples, acute and convalescent, were from the United States, Italy and Spain. Nucleic acid was either cDNA or gDNA, and it came from T cells, B-cell-depleted T cells, or PBMCs.

The receptor comes from an elderly woman with acute or convalescent COVID-19. J is TRBJ1-2 and V is TRBV5-4; D ambiguous. What was sequenced was peripheral blood. CDR3 nucleotides: TGTGCCAGCAGCCATCCTCGAGGCTCTGAGAGGGATGGCTACACCTTC. Protein product: CASSHPRGSERDGYTF.